The entry below describes one TCR beta chain. Its antigen is not yet known. Qualities for individual bases were not recorded, and no much larger clone is one base off. In total, fewer than 750 healthy bone marrow donors made up the cohort. All cohort members were sampled while nominally healthy, although unrecorded immune exposures were likely present. The donor tested CMV seronegative and was one of the 352 seronegative cohort members. A peripheral blood sample was collected from each donor, and TCR beta sequencing was performed on peripheral blood mononuclear cells. The Qiagen DNeasy Blood Extraction Kit was used to extract genomic DNA from the blood cell samples. CDR1 SGHTA and CDR2 FQGNSA are derived from the germline V gene. The CDR3 numbers 17 residues from cysteine through phenylalanine. Only the CDR3 DNA is retained, 51 bases long and in frame from the first base. Trimming takes 2 bases off V and 10 bases off J; junction bases not matched to a gene: 11.

The data derive from a study of cytomegalovirus exposure and HLA in healthy donors listed by TCRdb under 2017. The study in broad terms: According to an earlier analysis of around 600 of the donors, about 179 million T cells yielded over 100 million unique TCR beta sequences and about 300 Gb of sequence data. Roughly 310 gigabases of sequencing data and approximately 85 million unique TCR sequences were included in an early release covering around 600 HLA-typed donors. Of the approximately 400 genotyped donors, about 84% fell in the genetic ancestry cluster associated with self-reported Caucasian donors. The study aimed to test whether cataloging public T cell receptors could reveal signatures of past pathogen exposure. Using immunosequencing, the study profiled T cell repertoires from some 670 subjects and related those repertoires to cytomegalovirus serostatus. Along with the approximately 620-subject first cohort, a separate validation cohort of over 90 different subjects was used. High-throughput TCR immunosequencing, statistical association of individual TCRs with disease status, and machine learning were combined to predict cytomegalovirus infection status. In a later analysis, previously published TCR beta repertoires from some 640 donors were re-analyzed and high-resolution HLA genotyping was added so that TCR occurrence patterns could be studied. In the later analysis, no new phenotypic data were used to find candidate immune exposures; instead, reliance was placed on TCR beta sequences and their occurrence across donors. An earlier analysis of 587 of the donors used high-throughput TCR beta sequencing to judge whether each TCR beta V gene segment behaved as functional or pseudogenic. Alongside the repertoire data, information on donor age, sex, ethnicity and CMV serostatus was compiled. A later genetic analysis took genome-wide SNP genotypes for 398 of the 666 donors and used that subset as a discovery cohort. Every repertoire in the discovery cohort had been generated on one and the same sequencing platform. HLA typing included class I and class II loci at four-digit resolution. Typing coverage differed by locus: A, B, C, DRB1 and DQB1 were typed in roughly 620-630 donors, DQA1 in 500 to 550, DPA1 in around 600, and DPB1 in about 450. Because of strong linkage in the cohort, four or five DR-DQ haplotypes were treated as single units for association and clustering. Across around 400 genotyped donors of the cohort, an average of approximately 220,000 unique TCR beta nucleotide sequences per donor were sequenced, and approximately 19% of those sequences were non-productive. The study at large found these results: CMV serostatus was the only immune exposure information available for the cohort. In a later analysis, HLA-associated TCR beta chains showed more clonal expansion and lower generation probabilities than non-associated chains that were equally common. The classifier was reported to diagnose cytomegalovirus status with high specificity and sensitivity in both the original and validation cohorts. In a later genetic analysis, fewer N-insertions in productive TCRs were reported among donors in an Asian-associated ancestry cluster than the 666-donor mean. Three of the identified cytomegalovirus-associated TCR beta chains were confirmed in vitro to be specific for cytomegalovirus antigens. Correlated functional status among segregating V segments might be attributable to linkage disequilibrium, but an unknown experimental factor could not be ruled out. In this cohort, only TCR beta chains were sequenced, and detectable features were limited by the absence of alpha or paired-chain data. A later analysis found that TCR association rates varied across HLA loci, with DRB1 alleles showing the most associated TCRs and HLA-C alleles the fewest. The earlier analysis of nearly 600 of the donors excluded 15 to 20 rarely observed V segments, including chromosome 9 orphons, because counts were too low. Strong co-occurrence of HLA alleles, especially DR and DQ, made assigning TCR associations to individual alleles difficult. Most CMV-associated TCR beta chains appeared to be HLA-restricted in a later analysis, and the HLA associations seemed to be driven largely by CMV exposure. Some IMGT-functional V segments, including TRBV6-2 and TRBV6-3, could not be distinguished by the 87-base-pair reads and were therefore excluded. A further reported finding was that TCR beta sequences accurately predicted the HLA-A and HLA-B alleles for most subjects in the first cohort. The authors suggested that the approach could potentially be extended to other disease states and immunological phenotypes. A later analysis reported that several top co-occurrence clusters appeared linked to parvovirus B19, influenza, CMV and Epstein-Barr virus. In an earlier analysis of 587 of the donors, most TCR beta V segments appeared in productive rearrangements about 90% or about 30% of the time, broadly matching IMGT annotations. The presence/absence analyses assumed that sequencing depth was roughly uniform across donors, and that assumption may not be true. Because some donors lacked HLA typing at each locus, the association tests relied only on the typed subset. The study gave a list of 150 to 200 TCR beta chains associated with cytomegalovirus. The sequencing pipeline was judged likely to have produced a cluster of highly shared sequence variants as a technical artifact. In a later genetic analysis, a missense DCLRE1C variant was associated with V-gene and J-gene trimming of TCR beta chains, and the association was replicated in an independent cohort. Across donors, most TCR sequences were observed very rarely, whereas some public TCRs were present in many individuals. At a false discovery rate of 0.05, a later analysis linked approximately 18,000 TCR beta sequences to specific HLA alleles.

Library preparation was by the immunoSEQ multiplex PCR assay. For the multiplex PCR, a mixture combining 60 forward primers for TCR Vbeta segments and 13 reverse primers for TCR Jbeta segments was used. The CDR3 region of rearranged TCR beta genes was amplified from genomic DNA by a multiplex PCR assay. On the Illumina HiSeq System, the amplified TCR beta libraries were sequenced as 87-base-pair reads. Under the source paper's analysis protocol: In a later analysis, 70 million to 95 million unique TCR beta chains were counted across the roughly 670 repertoires, and approximately 11 million of these chains were shared by at least two donors. Raw reads were error-corrected and collapsed into unique sequences with a nearest-neighbor algorithm that merged closely related sequences to remove PCR and sequencing errors. Alignment of CDR3 sequences to IMGT reference sequences was used to assign V, D and J gene segments. For a sequence to be retained, a match of at least six nucleotides to both a V gene segment and a J gene segment was required. Rearrangements were called productive when the CDR3 lacked stop codons and stayed in frame with V and J; all others were non-productive. Following IMGT convention, CDR3 was defined as the stretch from the second conserved V-encoded cysteine up to the conserved J-encoded phenylalanine. The earlier analysis of about 500 of the donors excluded sequences that lacked an unambiguous match to a single V gene segment. In an earlier analysis of some 590 of the donors, V segments were called functional above 56.7% productive rearrangements and were called segregating when the between-donor standard deviation exceeded 5%. A statistical classification framework was developed to diagnose cytomegalovirus status using the catalog of TCR beta chain sequences. In a later analysis, TCR nucleotide sequences were compared against IMGT/GENE-DB human TR gene sequences so that V and J genes could be assigned. Using the TCRdist pipeline, a later analysis assigned CDR3 sequences along with most-parsimonious VDJ recombination scenarios. A later analysis defined each TCR beta chain by its CDR3 amino acid sequence plus V-gene family, and excluded reads lacking a unique V-gene family. In a later analysis, 450 to 600 highly shared, low-generation-probability nucleotide sequences were removed to address suspected cross-contamination and a sequencing artifact. For each public chain, a later analysis derived a clonal expansion index from normalized ranks of inferred template counts within each repertoire. In a later analysis, generation probabilities were computed with a VDJ recombination model fitted to out-of-frame rearrangements, and the resulting probabilities were checked against IGoR. A later analysis scored TCR-TCR, TCR-HLA and TCR-CMV co-occurrence with hypergeometric tests, applying a repertoire-size bias correction to TCR pairs. In a later analysis, false discovery rates were estimated by permuting HLA or CMV assignments 20 times. A later analysis grouped co-occurring TCRs with DBSCAN, adding TCRdist sequence similarity when clustering within HLA-allele-positive subsets. Repertoires with fewer than 30,000 or more than 120,000 public chains, plus five repertoires with anomalous nucleotide sharing, were excluded from co-occurrence clustering. TCRdb carries this immuneACCESS record with in-frame sequences only. Its versions omit some clonotypes, under half of them owing to an unresolved V gene in the studies checked, with the rest unexplained. Clonal size and the V and J genes are those of that table, whereas D and trimming came from the DNA. The sample table holds under 130,000 clones, of which roughly 70% were seen once. Clones ranked in the top ten supply around 1.3% of the sample.

The chain is encoded by TRBV7-2 joined to TRBJ1-6; 10 bases in the junction line up with TRBD1. Sequences were obtained from PBMCs. The receptor's source is a man aged 35 to 55 in good health and CMV-seronegative. This receptor has the CDR3 CASSLTEWDRGWSPLHF. The base sequence is TGTGCCAGCAGCTTAACGGAATGGGACAGGGGATGGTCACCCCTCCACTTT.